These 19 T cell receptor beta chains were sequenced from one sample in a study of shared clonotypes between healthy human individuals. Assay used: immunoSEQ multiplex PCR; TCRdb lists only in-frame clones, some missing. The table includes millions of clones, approximately 90% detected once. Sequencing was performed on naive CD4+ T cells sorted from blood. This sample's subset: CD45RA+ positively selected. These receptors were obtained from a young man in good health.

J is TRBJ2-5 and V is TRBV4-1, with a tentative D call TRBD2 (5 bases). This CDR3 spans 13 amino acids. The V gene's germline CDR1 is MGHRA and CDR2 YSYEKL. The V gene lost 4 bases and the J gene lost 2 bases, with 8 bases spanning the gap. The CDR3 sequence: CASSPRGQETQYF. In nucleotides, the CDR3 is TGCGCCAGCAGCCCCCGGGGACAAGAGACCCAGTACTTC.

This clone turned up a few times. The rearrangement uses TRBV28 and TRBJ1-2; a weak D match, TRBD1 (6 bases). Germline CDR1 is MDHEN and CDR2 is SYDVKM. V was pared by 5 bases and J by 5 bases, with 9 bases between. This CDR3 region has 12 residues. In DNA form, the CDR3 reads TGTGCCAGCAGTGTGGACAGTTATGGCTACACCTTC. This translates into CASSVDSYGYTF.

The J gene is TRBJ2-1, the V gene TRBV7-9, with 12 nucleotides matching TRBD2. This CDR3 is 19 amino acids long. CDR1 and CDR2 (germline): SEHNR, FQNEAQ (reference sequence). Trimming took 1 base from V and 0 from J; bases not matched to a gene: 7. The CDR3 here is CASSLGTSGITRSYNEQFF. CDR3 DNA: TGTGCCAGCAGCTTAGGGACTAGCGGGATCACGCGCTCCTACAATGAGCAGTTCTTC.

This clone was counted a single time. V gene TRBV5-4 combines with J gene TRBJ2-7, with 7 bases lining up with TRBD2. V gave up 0 bases and J gave up 12 bases; unmatched junction bases: 9. CDR3 length equals 13 residues. Germline assignment: CDR1 SGHNT and CDR2 YYREEE (reference sequence). CDR3 sequence (DNA): TGTGCCAGCAGCTTGGCGAATAGCGGGCCCTGGTACTTC. Translated, it gives CASSLANSGPWYF.

V and J are TRBV29-1 and TRBJ2-5; D ambiguous. This CDR3 region has 10 residues. Germline CDR1 SQVTM, CDR2 ANQGSEA. The CDR3 coding sequence is TGCACACGACCCCTCGAGACCCAGTACTTC. Translated, it gives CTRPLETQYF.

This sequence joins TRBV5-1 and TRBJ2-4, with D perhaps TRBD2 (6 bases). CDR3 size: 14 residues. Trimming removed 2 bases from V and 2 bases from J, with 8 bases in between. The germline gives CDR1 SGHRS, CDR2 YFSETQ. The CDR3, as DNA: TGCGCCAGCAGCTTTGGAGGGCCCAAAAACATTCAGTACTTC. This encodes CASSFGGPKNIQYF.

CDR3 DNA: TGTGCCATGACCGGACAGAACACTGAAGCTTTCTTT. Its protein is CAMTGQNTEAFF. This chain links TRBV2 with TRBJ1-1, with D tentatively TRBD1 (5 bases). The CDR3 is 12 amino acids. V dropped 10 bases and J dropped 1 base, with 10 bases sitting between them. Germline assignment: CDR1 SNHLY and CDR2 FYNNEI. Drawing the rest from reference TRBV2 and TRBJ1-1, the complete variable domain is EPEVTQTPSHQVTQMGQEVILRCVPISNHLYFYWYRQILGQKVEFLVSFYNNEISEKSEIFDDQFSVERPDGSNFTLKIRSTKLEDSAMYFCAMTGQNTEAFFGQGTRLTVV.

As regards this clone: Mismatch with germline at one junction end may stem from a read error. J is TRBJ2-7 and V is TRBV7-7; 8 nucleotides align to TRBD1. This CDR3 has 15 residues. CDR1 and CDR2 (germline): SSHAT, FNYEAQ (reference sequence). The CDR3 loop reads CASSLGQGAGYEQYF. The CDR3 DNA reads TGTGCTAGCAGCTTAGGACAGGGAGCGGGTTACGAGCAGTACTTC.

V is TRBV28 and J is TRBJ2-7, with D maybe TRBD1 (5 bases). V dropped 5 bases and J dropped 5 bases, with 19 bases sitting between them. Germline-derived CDR1 and CDR2 are MDHEN and SYDVKM. The CDR3 is made up of 15 amino acids. Here the CDR3 reads CASSARGTSSHEQYF. CDR3 DNA: TGTGCCAGCAGTGCTAGGGGTACCTCTTCCCACGAGCAGTACTTC.

As for this clone: Other nucleotide sequences from this sample produce the same CDR3. The J gene is TRBJ2-7, the V gene TRBV6-5, with TRBD2 as a possible D gene (6 bases). CDR1 is MNHEY, CDR2 SVGAGI, per germline. CDR3 length: 14 residues. V was shortened by 6 bases and J by 3 bases, with 15 bases between the two germline ends. This CDR3 reads CASRRAGSSYEQYF. CDR3 in DNA: TGTGCCAGCAGGAGGGCGGGATCAAGCTACGAGCAGTACTTC.

The chain couples TRBV19 to TRBJ1-3; no firm D call. Germline-derived CDR1 and CDR2 are LNHDA and SQIVND (reference sequence). The CDR3 consists of 13 residues. The V and J ends lost 5 bases and 4 bases respectively, with 9 bases between them. In nucleotides, the CDR3 is TGTGCCAGTAGTCGGAACAACGGAAACACCATATATTTT. It translates to CASSRNNGNTIYF.

This clone was seen only a few times. The gene calls are TRBV19 and TRBJ1-6, with D perhaps TRBD1 (5 bases). The CDR3 has 17 amino acids. The V and J ends lost 3 bases and 7 bases respectively, with 19 bases between them. Germline CDR1 and CDR2: LNHDA and SQIVND (reference sequence). The DNA for the CDR3 is TGTGCCAGTAGTATGGGTTCCGGCGGAGGGGAGAATTCACCCCTCCACTTT. Translating gives CASSMGSGGGENSPLHF.

A note on this clone: The sample holds other DNA sequences that translate to the same CDR3. This rearrangement joins TRBV7-3 to TRBJ1-3, with D hard to call. Germline assignment: CDR1 SGHTA and CDR2 FQGTGA. The V gene lost 5 bases and the J gene lost 0 bases, with 5 bases spanning the gap. The CDR3 extends over 13 amino acids. Written as DNA, the CDR3 is TGTGCCAGCAGCCGGGGCTCTGGAAACACCATATATTTT. This gives the protein CASSRGSGNTIYF.

The CDR3 DNA sequence: TGCGCCAGCCGCCCTCCGGGACAGGGGGGGAATGAGCAGTTCTTC. Its translation is CASRPPGQGGNEQFF. The chain has TRBV5-1 and TRBJ2-1; 11 nucleotides align to TRBD1. This CDR3 is built from 15 residues. Germline V gene lookup returns CDR1 SGHRS and CDR2 YFSETQ. Trimming at V came to 7 bases and at J to 7 bases, leaving 10 bases not matched to a gene.

Remarks on this clone: Other DNA sequences in this sample translate to the same CDR3. V usage is TRBV5-6 and J usage is TRBJ1-4; D is possibly TRBD1 (5 bases). The V end was cut by 0 bases, the J end by 4 bases, with 10 bases between. The germline V gene encodes CDR1 SGHDT and CDR2 YYEEEE. The CDR3 sequence is 15 residues long. CDR3 sequence: CASSLEGRSNEKLFF. The CDR3 DNA reads TGTGCCAGCAGCTTGGAGGGGAGGAGTAATGAAAAACTGTTTTTT.

This chain uses TRBV7-2 with TRBJ2-7; a weak D match, TRBD1 (5 bases). Trimming cost V 5 bases and J 7 bases, with 15 bases left between them. This CDR3 spans 13 amino acids. The germline V gene has CDR1 SGHTA and CDR2 FQGNSA. CDR3 in amino acids: CASSQQQVGEQYF. The CDR3 DNA sequence: TGTGCCAGCAGCCAGCAACAGGTGGGGGAGCAGTACTTC.

As regards this clone: The sample has other DNA sequences that encode this CDR3 too. The rearrangement uses TRBV9 and TRBJ2-7, with a possible D match to TRBD2 (6 bases). Trimming left V 2 bases short and J 0 bases short, with 9 bases between. This CDR3 is built from 14 residues. CDR1 SGDLS and CDR2 YYNGEE come from the germline V gene. The CDR3 reads CASSVDGGSYEQYF. The CDR3 bases are TGTGCCAGCAGCGTCGACGGGGGCTCCTACGAGCAGTACTTC.

This clone has a handful of counts. This chain joins TRBV7-2 and TRBJ2-2; D assignment may be TRBD1 or TRBD2 (5 bases each). The CDR3 has 14 amino acids. In germline, CDR1 is SGHTA, CDR2 FQGNSA. Trimming cost V 7 bases and J 4 bases, with 13 bases left between them. The CDR3 nucleotides read TGTGCCAGCACCCGGGACCCAGCCACCGGGGAGCTGTTTTTT. It encodes CASTRDPATGELFF.

The gene calls are TRBV2 and TRBJ2-7; D call uncertain. The CDR3 sequence is 11 residues long. Germline CDR1 reads SNHLY; CDR2 reads FYNNEI. Trimming cost V 8 bases and J 2 bases, with 7 bases left between them. This chain's CDR3 is CASGDPYEQYF. The CDR3 DNA is TGTGCCAGCGGGGATCCCTACGAGCAGTACTTC.